This T cell receptor (beta chain) comes out of a study of PD-1 blockade in mismatch repair-deficient tumors. Study information: All were previously treated, progressing patients with approximately 11 mismatch repair-deficient cancer types.

Study observations and caveats: Tumor-resident clones, often absent from pretreatment blood, expanded after pembrolizumab and then contracted.

TCRs were sequenced from three patients responding to pembrolizumab. Concerning this clone: What it recognizes is unknown.

This CDR3 has 15 amino acids. From germline, CDR1 is SGHNT and CDR2 YYREEE (reference sequence). V was clipped by 3 bases and J by 0 bases, with 12 bases between them. Assay used: immunoSEQ multiplex PCR; TCRdb lists only in-frame clones, some missing. The sample includes over 75,000 clones, about 85% seen only once; the top ten take about 2.4%. This sequence originates from an adult with mismatch repair-deficient cancer. The source was peripheral blood, collected 12 weeks after starting pembrolizumab. The chain has TRBV5-4 and TRBJ2-5; no clear D. The CDR3 bases are TGTGCCAGCAGCTCCCCTTCTTTGTACCAAGAGACCCAGTACTTC. Its translation: CASSSPSLYQETQYF. Filled out from reference TRBV5-4 and TRBJ2-5, the complete variable domain reads ETGVTQSPTHLIKTRGQQVTLRCSSQSGHNTVSWYQQALGQGPQFIFQYYREEENGRGNFPPRFSGLQFPNYSSELNVNALELDDSALYLCASSSPSLYQETQYFGPGTRLLVL.